This TCR beta chain was recorded in a study of spatial heterogeneity in lung cancer. Across the whole study: The average count in raw reads for each unique TCR and UMI combination exceeded nine appearances.

Looked up from germline, CDR1 is SQVTM and CDR2 is ANQGSEA. This CDR3 is built from 14 residues. Trimming left V 3 bases short and J 0 bases short, with 11 bases between. This clonotype was detected only a few times. TCRdb itself ran the 5' RACE reads through MiXCR, one entry per CDR3 protein. The sample has around 60,000 distinct CDR3 sequences, less than 10% seen once; the top ten hold roughly 15%. Time point here: sample taken at primary tumor resection. The sequenced material consisted of unsorted whole RNA from tumor, nontumor lung or frozen PBMC. Sample: PBMCs, taken at surgery. The rearrangement uses TRBV29-1 and TRBJ1-1, with D unresolved. The sequence derives from a female donor with early-stage non-small cell lung cancer. This chain's CDR3 is CSVEAAGLNTEAFF. The DNA of the CDR3 is TGCAGCGTTGAGGCGGCGGGGTTGAACACTGAAGCTTTCTTT. The whole variable domain, filled in from reference TRBV29-1 and TRBJ1-1, reads SAVISQKPSRDICQRGTSLTIQCQVDSQVTMMFWYRQQPGQSLTLIATANQGSEATYESGFVIDKFPISRPNLTFSTLTVSNMSPEDSSIYLCSVEAAGLNTEAFFGQGTRLTVV.